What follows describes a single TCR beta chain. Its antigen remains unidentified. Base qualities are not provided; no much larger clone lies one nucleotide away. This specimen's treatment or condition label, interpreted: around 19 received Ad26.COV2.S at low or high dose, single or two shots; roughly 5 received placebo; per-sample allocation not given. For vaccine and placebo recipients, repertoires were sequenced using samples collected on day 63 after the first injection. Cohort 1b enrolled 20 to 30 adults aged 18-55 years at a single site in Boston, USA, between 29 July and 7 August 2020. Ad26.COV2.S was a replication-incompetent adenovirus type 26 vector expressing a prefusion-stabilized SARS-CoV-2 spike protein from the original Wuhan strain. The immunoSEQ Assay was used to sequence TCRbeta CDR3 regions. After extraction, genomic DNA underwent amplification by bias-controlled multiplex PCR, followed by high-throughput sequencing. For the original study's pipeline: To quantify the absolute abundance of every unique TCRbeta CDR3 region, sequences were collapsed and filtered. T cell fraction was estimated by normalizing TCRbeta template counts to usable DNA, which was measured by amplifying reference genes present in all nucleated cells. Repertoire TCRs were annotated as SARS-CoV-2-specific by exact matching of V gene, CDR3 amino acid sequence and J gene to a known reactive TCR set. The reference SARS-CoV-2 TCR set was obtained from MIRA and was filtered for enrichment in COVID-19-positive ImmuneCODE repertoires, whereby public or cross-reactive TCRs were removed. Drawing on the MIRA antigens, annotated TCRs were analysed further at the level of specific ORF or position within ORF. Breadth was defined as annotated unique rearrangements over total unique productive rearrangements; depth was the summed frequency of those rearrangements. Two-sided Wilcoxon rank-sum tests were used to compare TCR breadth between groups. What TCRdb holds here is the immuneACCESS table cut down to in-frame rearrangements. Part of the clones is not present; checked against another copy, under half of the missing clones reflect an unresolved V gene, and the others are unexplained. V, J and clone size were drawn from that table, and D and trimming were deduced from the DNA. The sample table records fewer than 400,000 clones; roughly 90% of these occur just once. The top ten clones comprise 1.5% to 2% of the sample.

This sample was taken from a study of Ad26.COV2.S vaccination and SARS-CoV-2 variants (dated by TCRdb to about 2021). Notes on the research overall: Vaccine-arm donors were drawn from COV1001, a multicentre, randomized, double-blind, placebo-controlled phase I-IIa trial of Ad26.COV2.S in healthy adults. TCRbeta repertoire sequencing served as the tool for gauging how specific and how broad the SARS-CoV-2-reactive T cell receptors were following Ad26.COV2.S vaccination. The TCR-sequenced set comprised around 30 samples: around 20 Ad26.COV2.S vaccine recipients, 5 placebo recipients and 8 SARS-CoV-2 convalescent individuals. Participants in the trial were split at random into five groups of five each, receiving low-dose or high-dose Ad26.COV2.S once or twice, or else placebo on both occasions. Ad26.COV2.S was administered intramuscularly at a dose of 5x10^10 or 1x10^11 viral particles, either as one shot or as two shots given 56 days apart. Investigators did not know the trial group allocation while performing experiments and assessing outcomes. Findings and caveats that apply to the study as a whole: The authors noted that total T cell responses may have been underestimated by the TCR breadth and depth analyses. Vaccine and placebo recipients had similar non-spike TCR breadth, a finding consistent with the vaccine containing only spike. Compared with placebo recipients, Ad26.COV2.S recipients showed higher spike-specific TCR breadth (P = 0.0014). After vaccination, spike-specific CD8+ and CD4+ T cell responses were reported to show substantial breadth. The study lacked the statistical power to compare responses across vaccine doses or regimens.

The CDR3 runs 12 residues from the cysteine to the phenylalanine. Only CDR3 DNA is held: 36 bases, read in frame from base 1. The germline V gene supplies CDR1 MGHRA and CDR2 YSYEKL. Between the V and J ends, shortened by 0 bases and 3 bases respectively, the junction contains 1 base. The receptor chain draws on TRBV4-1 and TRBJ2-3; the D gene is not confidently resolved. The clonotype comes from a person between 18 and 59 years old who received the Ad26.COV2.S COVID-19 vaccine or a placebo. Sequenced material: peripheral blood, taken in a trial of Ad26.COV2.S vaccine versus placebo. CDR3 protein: CASSQETDTQYF. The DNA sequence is TGCGCCAGCAGCCAAGAGACAGATACGCAGTATTTT.